A single sample gave rise to the 26 T cell receptor beta chains below, sequenced in a study of blood T cells in healthy people across ages (dated by TCRdb to between 2014 and 2016). Libraries were prepared through 5' RACE. Sequencing used an Illumina HiSeq 2500. A second PCR of about 6 to 12 cycles was run with a J-beta primer mix and a sample-barcoded 5' primer. TCRdb itself trimmed the public reads at Q25 with fastp, ran MiXCR and retained productive beta chains. Entries are consolidated by CDR3 protein sequence, retaining the most common genes and DNA. The sample contains some 780,000 distinct CDR3 sequences, about 61% of them found a single time. The ten largest account for approximately 24% of the sample. Sequencing was done on a sample of blood. The receptors stem from a man aged 40-49 years in good health.

This clonotype was picked up a small number of times. J is TRBJ2-7 and V is TRBV6-1; D remains ambiguous. This CDR3 has 12 residues. Germline V gene lookup returns CDR1 MNHNS and CDR2 SASEGT. V lost 10 bases and J 0 bases, leaving 10 bases between the germline ends. The CDR3 DNA follows: TGTGCCATCCAGCTGGACTCCTACGAGCAGTACTTC. It is translated as CAIQLDSYEQYF.

The table lists this clonotype with a few counts. The chain uses TRBV4-2 and TRBJ2-4; D unclear. There are 16 residues in the CDR3. The V gene's germline CDR1 is LGHNA and CDR2 YNFKEQ. V lost 7 bases to trimming and J lost 0 bases, with 16 bases between them. The CDR3: CASTPSADLAKNIQYF. The CDR3 DNA is TGTGCCAGCACCCCTTCGGCGGATTTAGCCAAAAACATTCAGTACTTC.

The chain has TRBV14 and TRBJ1-1, with D uncertain. The CDR3 runs to 14 residues. The V end lost 2 bases, the J end lost 1 base, and 8 bases lay between the germline ends. Looked up from germline, CDR1 is SGHDN and CDR2 is FVKESK. CDR3 in DNA: TGTGCCAGCAGCCAACTGGTGGGGAACACTGAAGCTTTCTTT. This encodes CASSQLVGNTEAFF.

This clonotype was found many times. The chain employs TRBV7-2 and TRBJ1-1; D may be TRBD1 (5 bases). This CDR3 comprises 13 residues. The germline V gene encodes CDR1 SGHTA and CDR2 FQGNSA. Trimming shortened V by 4 bases and J by 5 bases, and 11 bases separated the two germline ends. The DNA of the CDR3 is TGTGCCAGCAGCTACGCGGGGGGGACTGAAGCTTTCTTT. Its translation is CASSYAGGTEAFF.

This chain connects TRBV6-1 to TRBJ2-7; 14 bases are shared with TRBD2. The end of the DNA aligns better with TRBJ2-5, so the J call may be wrong. Germline CDR1 MNHNS, CDR2 SASEGT. The CDR3 has 16 amino acids. CDR3 DNA sequence: TGTGCCGGCACACCGGGACTAGCGGGGGTCGGGGAGACCCAGTACTTC. Protein product: CAGTPGLAGVGETQYF.

The rearrangement uses TRBV20-1 and TRBJ1-5; 7 nucleotides line up with TRBD1. V dropped 0 bases and J dropped 2; count of bases not matched to a gene: 19. The CDR3 has 20 amino acids. Germline CDR1 DFQATT, CDR2 SNEGSKA (reference sequence). CDR3 sequence (DNA): TGCAGTGCTAGAGATCATAATCGGGACAGAAACTTGGGAGGCAATCAGCCCCAGCATTTT. This encodes CSARDHNRDRNLGGNQPQHF.

CDR3 protein: CASSQVLSQADEQFF. DNA of the CDR3: TGCGCCAGCAGCCAAGTGTTGAGCCAGGCGGATGAGCAGTTCTTC. The V gene is TRBV4-1, the J gene TRBJ2-1; D call uncertain. Trimming shortened V by 1 base and J by 8 bases, and 15 bases separated the two germline ends. Germline CDR1 and CDR2: MGHRA and YSYEKL. This CDR3 has 15 residues.

The V call is TRBV27, the J call TRBJ2-5; D gene uncertain. The DNA matches TRBJ2-7 better at its end, which makes the J call doubtful. Germline V gene lookup returns CDR1 MNHEY and CDR2 SMNVEV (reference sequence). The CDR3 contains 13 residues. DNA for the CDR3: TGTGCCAGCAGTTTATCGGAAGCCTACGAGCAGTACTTC. Translating gives CASSLSEAYEQYF.

The chain's CDR3 is CASSPNRGVYEQYF. DNA of the CDR3: TGCGCCAGCAGCCCCAACAGGGGGGTCTACGAGCAGTACTTC. J is TRBJ2-7 and V is TRBV4-3, with 8 nucleotides matching TRBD1. Germline trimming cut 4 bases from V and 3 bases from J; bases unmatched to any gene: 5. CDR3 length equals 14 residues. Germline CDR1 LGHNA, CDR2 YSLEER.

This clonotype was detected a few times. This sequence joins TRBV20-1 and TRBJ2-4, with TRBD1 as a possible D gene (5 bases). The tail of the sequence fits TRBJ2-5 better, so the J call may be wrong. The CDR3 spans 12 residues. CDR1 DFQATT and CDR2 SNEGSKA come from the germline V gene (reference sequence). CDR3 sequence: CSARQSLETQYF. The CDR3 DNA reads TGCAGTGCGCGACAGAGCTTAGAGACCCAGTACTTC.

This sequence joins TRBV7-2 and TRBJ2-1; a weak D match, TRBD1 (5 bases). The V gene's germline CDR1 is SGHTA and CDR2 FQGNSA. Between the trimmed V and J ends, which lost 0 bases and 5 bases, there was a span of 8 bases. This CDR3 has 14 amino acids. The CDR3 spells CASSLAYRNNEQFF. Written as DNA, the CDR3 is TGTGCCAGCAGCTTAGCGTACAGGAACAATGAGCAGTTCTTC. Looking up the rest from reference TRBV7-2 and TRBJ2-1 gives the full variable domain: GAGVSQSPSNKVTEKGKDVELRCDPISGHTALYWYRQSLGQGLEFLIYFQGNSAPDKSGLPSDRFSAERTGGSVSTLTIQRTQQEDSAVYLCASSLAYRNNEQFFGPGTRLTVL.

The rearrangement links TRBV7-3 to TRBJ2-2; 7 nucleotides line up with TRBD2. V shed 5 bases, J shed 7 bases, and the junction held 10 bases outside the gene matches. This CDR3 has 15 amino acids. Germline V gene data show CDR1 as SGHTA and CDR2 as FQGTGA. Here the CDR3 DNA reads TGTGCCAGCAGCCTAGGGACTACCGTAGGCGGGGAGCTGTTTTTT. Translating gives CASSLGTTVGGELFF.

Only one count was recorded for this clonotype. The chain carries TRBV21-1 and TRBJ2-1; the tabulated D call, TRBD1, remains unverified against the DNA. TRBJ2-7 matches the DNA end more closely, so the J call is doubtful. TRBV21-1 is a recognized pseudogene. The CDR3 has 13 residues. DNA for the CDR3: TGTGCCAGCAGCAAGCCCGGAATCTACGAGCAGTACTTC. This translates into CASSKPGIYEQYF.

The chain couples TRBV5-6 to TRBJ2-5; D is undetermined. Germline assignment: CDR1 SGHDT and CDR2 YYEEEE. Trimming left V 2 bases short and J 0 bases short, with 11 bases between. This CDR3 is built from 15 residues. The CDR3 sequence: CASSLGNSYQETQYF. CDR3 in DNA: TGTGCCAGCAGCTTAGGCAACTCGTACCAAGAGACCCAGTACTTC.

The chain has TRBV20-1 and TRBJ2-1, with TRBD1 matching over 7 bases. V shed 7 bases, J shed 2 bases, and the junction held 11 bases outside the gene matches. The CDR3 spans 15 residues. Germline values: CDR1 DFQATT, CDR2 SNEGSKA (reference sequence). This CDR3 is CSGDAGQEPYNEQFF. In DNA form, the CDR3 reads TGCAGTGGCGATGCCGGACAGGAGCCCTACAATGAGCAGTTCTTC.

This clonotype was seen a single time. The J gene is TRBJ2-7, the V gene TRBV10-3, with a tentative D call TRBD2 (5 bases). Looked up from germline, CDR1 is ENHRY and CDR2 is SYGVKD. The V gene lost 6 bases and the J gene lost 5 bases, with 23 bases spanning the gap. This CDR3 is 16 amino acids long. The CDR3 sequence is CAISTPGTTARDEQYF. CDR3 in DNA: TGTGCCATCAGCACGCCGGGAACAACAGCCCGCGACGAGCAGTACTTC.

In its sample, this clonotype was seen a few times. The J gene is TRBJ2-5, the V gene TRBV6-2 or TRBV6-3; TRBD1 agrees at 10 bases. In germline, CDR1 is MNHEY, CDR2 SVGEGT. V shed 6 bases, J shed 2 bases, and the junction held 12 bases outside the gene matches. CDR3 length: 17 amino acids. The CDR3 loop is CASRTTGGDVQQETQYF. The CDR3 nucleotides read TGTGCCAGCAGAACGACAGGGGGCGATGTCCAACAAGAGACCCAGTACTTC.

The rearrangement joins TRBV6-6 to TRBJ2-1, with a possible D match to TRBD2 (6 bases). This CDR3 comprises 12 residues. Germline lookup yields CDR1 MNHNY and CDR2 SVGAGI (reference sequence). V was cut by 6 bases and J by 8 bases, with 11 bases left in between. Written as DNA, the CDR3 is TGTGCCAGCAGCCAACGGAGGGATGAGCAGTTCTTC. Translated: CASSQRRDEQFF.

This clonotype was seen a few times. This chain connects TRBV5-4 to TRBJ2-7, with D possibly being TRBD2 (5 bases). Germline CDR1 reads SGHNT; CDR2 reads YYREEE (reference sequence). The CDR3 has 13 amino acids. The V end lost 0 bases, the J end lost 7 bases, and 11 bases lay between the germline ends. CDR3 loop: CASSLVGVVEQYF. The CDR3 bases are TGTGCCAGCAGCTTGGTCGGGGTGGTGGAGCAGTACTTC.

The chain employs TRBV6-5 and TRBJ2-3; no clear D gene. Trimming took 0 bases from V and 0 from J, leaving 10 bases between them. There are 16 residues in the CDR3. Per the germline V gene, CDR1 is MNHEY and CDR2 is SVGAGI. The CDR3 is CASSYSESSSTDTQYF. DNA for the CDR3: TGTGCCAGCAGTTACTCGGAGTCATCTAGCACAGATACGCAGTATTTT.

This clonotype was detected a few times. The rearrangement uses TRBV27 and TRBJ1-2, with D maybe TRBD1 (6 bases). The CDR3 loop spans 13 amino acids. V lost 6 bases and J 2 bases, leaving 10 bases between the germline ends. Germline CDR1 reads MNHEY; CDR2 reads SMNVEV (reference sequence). This CDR3 is CASSGGGNYGYTF. The CDR3 DNA reads TGTGCCAGCAGCGGAGGGGGAAACTATGGCTACACCTTC.

CDR3 nucleotide sequence: TGTGCCAGCAGCCAACCACTAGGACAGGCATCTCGTTCCGTGCAGTACTTC. This translates into CASSQPLGQASRSVQYF. The V call is TRBV3-1, the J call TRBJ2-5, with 7 bases that match TRBD1. V was clipped by 2 bases and J by 11 bases; unmatched bases: 20. Germline CDR1 LGHDT, CDR2 YNNKEL (reference sequence). The CDR3 consists of 17 residues.

This clonotype came up a few times. The chain combines TRBV4-3 with TRBJ2-3; tentative D call: TRBD2 (7 bases). Trimming shortened V by 0 bases and J by 6 bases, and 10 bases separated the two germline ends. The CDR3 has 14 residues. Per germline, CDR1 LGHNA and CDR2 YSLEER. CDR3 DNA: TGCGCCAGCAGCCAAGAGAGGGGGGGCGATACGCAGTATTTT. It is translated as CASSQERGGDTQYF.

The rearrangement joins TRBV9 to TRBJ2-1; weak D call: TRBD1 (6 bases). This CDR3 comprises 14 residues. V was clipped by 4 bases and J by 8 bases, with 16 bases between them. Germline-derived CDR1 and CDR2 are SGDLS and YYNGEE. CDR3 sequence reads: CASSPQDSGDEQFF. CDR3 in DNA: TGTGCCAGCAGCCCCCAGGACAGTGGCGATGAGCAGTTCTTC. Full variable domain (missing parts from reference TRBV9 and TRBJ2-1): DSGVTQTPKHLITATGQRVTLRCSPRSGDLSVYWYQQSLDQGLQFLIQYYNGEERAKGNILERFSAQQFPDLHSELNLSSLELGDSALYFCASSPQDSGDEQFFGPGTRLTVL.

The gene calls are TRBV3-1 and TRBJ2-5; 8 bases are a match to TRBD2. The CDR3 sequence is 15 residues long. Germline V gene sequence: CDR1 LGHDT, CDR2 YNNKEL (reference sequence). J gave up 3 bases and V 6 bases, and 9 bases lay outside the gene matches. The CDR3 DNA sequence: TGTGCCAGCAGTCCCTGGGGTAGCGGGGAAGAGACCCAGTACTTC. This sequence encodes CASSPWGSGEETQYF.

This clonotype has more than one count but fewer than ten. CDR3 region: CASSRTSGRSTASSEQFF. The CDR3 DNA follows: TGTGCCAGCAGCCGGACTAGCGGGAGGTCTACGGCTTCATCTGAGCAGTTCTTC. The V and J genes are TRBV7-8 and TRBJ2-1; 14 nucleotides line up with TRBD2. The CDR3 covers 18 residues. Germline V gene data show CDR1 as SGHVS and CDR2 as FQNEAQ. J lost 9 bases, V lost 5 bases, and 15 bases had no gene match.